The rows below give T cell receptor beta chains drawn from one sample of a study of T-cell memory formation after mild COVID-19. TCRdb re-called the 5' RACE reads with MiXCR, one entry per CDR3 protein. This table has 140,000 to 150,000 distinct CDR3 sequences, around 25% appearing once. The sample was PBMCs or a T cell subset sorted from them (not recorded which). The receptor source for this set is an adult woman who had mild COVID-19 (a few samples of this study predate the infection). Cell type and time point are not known. The CDR3 runs from the conserved cysteine through the conserved F or W. A D gene is named only where the DNA matches it firmly. Clone size, where shown, is once, few, many, or a class for clones that have expanded.

J,D,V,size,CDR3,DNA
TRBJ1-1,TRBD1,TRBV5-1,NA,CASRQGAEAFF,TGCGCCAGCAGGCAGGGGGCTGAAGCTTTCTTT
TRBJ2-5,NA,TRBV20-1,NA,CSAPGLPGPYQETQYF,TGCAGTGCTCCGGGACTCCCGGGCCCCTACCAAGAGACCCAGTACTTC
TRBJ2-3,TRBD2,TRBV5-1,NA,CASSLYSGGSTDTQYF,TGCGCCAGCAGCTTGTATAGCGGGGGTAGCACAGATACGCAGTATTTT
TRBJ1-2,TRBD1,TRBV6-2/TRBV6-3,few,CASSPERTGFYGYTF,TGTGCCAGCAGCCCAGAACGGACAGGGTTCTATGGCTACACCTTC
TRBJ1-6,NA,TRBV19,NA,CASSILSGSPLHF,TGTGCCAGTAGTATCCTTTCCGGCTCACCCCTCCACTTT
TRBJ2-2,NA,TRBV9,NA,CASSAHPEAATTNTGELFF,TGTGCCAGCAGCGCACACCCAGAGGCAGCCACCACGAACACCGGGGAGCTGTTTTTT
TRBJ2-7,NA,TRBV4-3,NA,CASSQVAASSYEQYF,TGCGCCAGCAGCCAAGTAGCGGCAAGCTCCTACGAGCAGTACTTC
TRBJ1-2,NA,TRBV6-1,few,CASSQQKNYGYTF,TGTGCCAGCAGTCAACAGAAAAACTATGGCTACACCTTC
TRBJ2-2,NA,TRBV9,NA,CASTLDGGNTGELFF,TGTGCCAGCACCCTAGATGGGGGGAACACCGGGGAGCTGTTTTTT
TRBJ2-3,NA,TRBV7-8,few,CASCLEGGSTDTQYF,TGTGCCAGCTGTTTAGAGGGTGGGAGCACAGATACGCAGTATTTT
TRBJ2-3,NA,TRBV20-1,NA,CSARPGDTQYF,TGCAGTGCTAGACCGGGCGATACGCAGTATTTT
TRBJ2-1,NA,TRBV9,NA,CASSGSSGADEQFF,TGTGCCAGCAGCGGGAGCTCCGGGGCGGATGAGCAGTTCTTC
TRBJ2-7,NA,TRBV19,few,CASTPTGTSEQYF,TGTGCCAGTACCCCTACCGGGACTTCGGAGCAGTACTTC
TRBJ2-1,TRBD2,TRBV4-2,NA,CASSLSGDPDNEQFF,TGTGCCAGCAGCCTTAGCGGGGACCCGGACAATGAGCAGTTCTTC
TRBJ2-7,TRBD1,TRBV6-1,NA,CASPPPGQHSYEQYF,TGTGCCAGCCCTCCCCCGGGACAGCACTCCTACGAGCAGTACTTC
TRBJ2-1,NA,TRBV29-1,few,CSVEHANNEQFF,TGCAGCGTTGAACATGCTAACAATGAGCAGTTCTTC
TRBJ2-7,NA,TRBV9,NA,CASSVGWGETYEQYF,TGTGCCAGCAGCGTAGGATGGGGGGAAACCTACGAGCAGTACTTC
TRBJ2-1,TRBD2,TRBV7-2,NA,CASSSLAGDGASYNEQFF,TGTGCCAGCAGCTCCCTAGCGGGAGATGGGGCCTCCTACAATGAGCAGTTCTTC
TRBJ2-3,NA,TRBV7-6,NA,CASSLGHTDTQYF,TGTGCCAGCAGCTTAGGACACACAGATACGCAGTATTTT
TRBJ2-2,NA,TRBV7-3,NA,CASSPMNTGELFF,TGTGCCAGCAGCCCGATGAACACCGGGGAGCTGTTTTTT
TRBJ2-5,NA,TRBV20-1,NA,CSARALTGEETQYF,TGCAGTGCTAGAGCCCTAACGGGAGAAGAGACCCAGTACTTC
TRBJ1-2,NA,TRBV12-3/TRBV12-4,NA,CASSFGSYGYTF,TGTGCCAGCAGTTTCGGGTCGTATGGCTACACCTTC
TRBJ2-1,NA,TRBV15,few,CATSGGQFDEQFF,TGTGCCACCAGCGGAGGACAATTCGATGAGCAGTTCTTC
TRBJ2-7,NA,TRBV30,many,CAWSVPPIEQYF,TGTGCCTGGAGTGTACCCCCCATCGAGCAGTACTTC
TRBJ2-5,NA,TRBV7-6,NA,CASSGGLTAQETQYF,TGTGCCAGCAGCGGGGGGTTGACAGCCCAAGAGACCCAGTACTTC
TRBJ2-1,TRBD2,TRBV27,few,CASSWTGTSGRGNEQFF,TGTGCCAGCAGTTGGACCGGGACTAGCGGGAGGGGCAATGAGCAGTTCTTC
TRBJ2-3,NA,TRBV13,NA,CASSLAGARDTQYF,TGTGCCAGCAGCTTAGCGGGGGCCAGAGATACGCAGTATTTT
TRBJ1-1,NA,TRBV20-1,NA,CSASEGTEAFF,TGCAGTGCTAGCGAGGGTACTGAAGCTTTCTTT
TRBJ2-2,NA,TRBV29-1,many,CSVWNTGELFF,TGCAGCGTTTGGAACACCGGGGAGCTGTTTTTT
TRBJ2-7,NA,TRBV7-2,NA,CASSPYLGYEQYF,TGTGCCAGCAGTCCATATTTGGGCTACGAGCAGTACTTC
TRBJ2-3,TRBD2,TRBV15,few,CATSRGLAAPTDTQYF,TGTGCCACCAGCAGAGGACTAGCGGCCCCCACAGATACGCAGTATTTT
TRBJ2-7,NA,TRBV7-3,few,CASTRDSSGTKEQYF,TGTGCCAGCACCCGGGACTCCTCAGGAACGAAAGAGCAGTACTTC
TRBJ2-1,NA,TRBV11-2,NA,CASSSFLSRGYNEQFF,TGTGCCAGCAGCTCATTCTTATCGCGAGGGTACAATGAGCAGTTCTTC
TRBJ2-7,NA,TRBV7-3,NA,CASSLNLGQTYEQYF,TGTGCCAGCAGCTTAAATTTGGGGCAGACCTACGAGCAGTACTTC
TRBJ1-4,NA,TRBV29-1,few,CSVEAGADEKLFF,TGCAGCGTTGAGGCAGGTGCAGACGAAAAACTGTTTTTT
TRBJ1-4,TRBD1,TRBV29-1,NA,CSVAGQINEKLFF,TGCAGCGTTGCGGGACAGATTAATGAAAAACTGTTTTTT
TRBJ2-2,NA,TRBV24-1,NA,CATKDNSNTGELFF,TGTGCCACCAAGGACAATTCGAACACCGGGGAGCTGTTTTTT
TRBJ2-1,TRBD2,TRBV5-6,few,CASSPPAGGPGNEQFF,TGTGCCAGCAGCCCTCCAGCGGGAGGGCCGGGCAATGAGCAGTTCTTC
TRBJ1-1,NA,TRBV20-1,NA,CSDPHRGSEAFF,TGCAGTGATCCACACCGTGGATCTGAAGCTTTCTTT
TRBJ1-3,TRBD1,TRBV12-3/TRBV12-4,NA,CASSLPGQGAPGAIYF,TGTGCCAGCAGTTTGCCGGGACAGGGGGCTCCGGGGGCCATATATTTT
TRBJ2-7,NA,TRBV29-1,few,CSVVSHEQYF,TGCAGCGTTGTGAGCCACGAGCAGTACTTC
TRBJ2-1,NA,TRBV29-1,once,CSVEDRAYNEQFF,TGCAGCGTTGAGGACAGAGCCTACAATGAGCAGTTCTTC
TRBJ2-7,NA,TRBV7-9,NA,CASSLSIGTTYEQYF,TGTGCCAGCAGCTTATCTATCGGGACCACCTACGAGCAGTACTTC
TRBJ2-5,NA,TRBV4-2,few,CASSQDLSADQETQYF,TGTGCCAGCAGCCAAGATCTATCGGCGGACCAAGAGACCCAGTACTTC
TRBJ2-7,TRBD2,TRBV29-1,many,CSAFSGRSYEQYF,TGCAGCGCCTTTAGCGGGAGAAGCTACGAGCAGTACTTC
TRBJ2-2,NA,TRBV6-2/TRBV6-3,NA,CASRLGRADTGELFF,TGTGCCAGCAGGTTGGGTAGGGCCGACACCGGGGAGCTGTTTTTT
TRBJ1-5,NA,TRBV7-9,NA,CASSLAHGNQPQHF,TGTGCCAGCAGCTTAGCGCACGGAAATCAGCCCCAGCATTTT
TRBJ2-5,NA,TRBV27,NA,CASSLGGLETQYF,TGTGCCAGCAGTCTGGGTGGGCTGGAGACCCAGTACTTC
TRBJ2-3,NA,TRBV7-6,few,CASSLSSGGTSTDTQYF,TGTGCCAGCAGCTTATCTTCTGGGGGGACTAGCACAGATACGCAGTATTTT
TRBJ2-5,NA,TRBV5-3,once,CARSLGVGMGPRETQYF,TGTGCCAGAAGCTTGGGGGTAGGGATGGGGCCCAGGGAGACCCAGTACTTC
TRBJ1-4,NA,TRBV7-9,NA,CASSIEDHGADNEKLFF,TGTGCCAGCAGCATTGAAGATCACGGGGCCGATAATGAAAAACTGTTTTTT
TRBJ2-1,TRBD2,TRBV7-9,few,CASGTTSGPSPRTYNEQFF,TGTGCCAGCGGGACGACTAGCGGGCCCTCTCCAAGAACCTACAATGAGCAGTTCTTC
TRBJ1-1,NA,TRBV5-1,few,CASSLDSGGTEAFF,TGCGCCAGCAGCTTGGATTCTGGGGGCACTGAAGCTTTCTTT
TRBJ1-1,TRBD1,TRBV7-8,few,CASSLVRTGENTEAFF,TGTGCCAGCAGCTTAGTGAGGACAGGGGAGAACACTGAAGCTTTCTTT